These 25 T cell receptor beta chains share one sample of origin, sequenced in a study of long-term antiretroviral therapy in people with HIV (dated 2022 in TCRdb). Sequencing of the TRB variable region was done with the immunoSEQ hsTCRB v3.0 assay at survey level resolution. In its TCRdb copy, this immuneACCESS table keeps in-frame sequences only and misses some clones. Where compared with another copy, unresolved V genes explain less than half of these, and the others have no known cause. For this sample the table gives 20,000 to 25,000 clones, of which around 79% were detected only once. The ten largest make up roughly a tenth of the sample. The sequenced sample was unsorted PBMCs, obtained 4.1 years after starting antiretroviral therapy. Receptors were obtained from a woman aged 40 to 55 with HIV.

V is TRBV2 and J is TRBJ1-2; TRBD1 aligns across 7 bases. Germline CDR1 is SNHLY and CDR2 is FYNNEI. V trimming: 5 bases; J trimming: 7 bases; junction bases outside the gene matches: 7. There are 13 residues in the CDR3. The DNA of the CDR3 is TGTGCCAGCAGTCGTAACAGGGGATCTGGCTACACCTTC. Residues: CASSRNRGSGYTF.

In DNA form, the CDR3 reads TGTGCCAGCACCCCCACGAGGGAGACCCAGTACTTC. This encodes CASTPTRETQYF. The chain employs TRBV28 and TRBJ2-5; D ambiguous. V was clipped by 7 bases and J by 5 bases, with 11 bases between them. The CDR3 is 12 residues long. The germline V gene has CDR1 MDHEN and CDR2 SYDVKM.

The chain employs TRBV7-2 and TRBJ2-3; D call uncertain. The ends were cut back, 6 bases at V and 0 bases at J, with 10 bases in the middle. CDR1 and CDR2 from the germline V gene are SGHTA and FQGNSA. The CDR3 runs to 14 residues. DNA for the CDR3: TGTGCCAGCAGACCGACGGCAAGCACAGATACGCAGTATTTT. Its protein is CASRPTASTDTQYF.

The rearrangement uses TRBV7-9 and TRBJ1-1, with D unclear. The V gene's germline CDR1 is SEHNR and CDR2 FQNEAQ (reference sequence). The length of the CDR3 is 13 residues. V was clipped by 2 bases and J by 5 bases, with 9 bases between them. CDR3 in amino acids: CASSLLRPTEAFF. CDR3 nucleotides: TGTGCCAGCAGCTTACTCCGCCCGACTGAAGCTTTCTTT.

The CDR3 nucleotides read TGCAGTGCTAGGGCCACTGAAGCTTTCTTT. Its translation is CSARATEAFF. The chain combines TRBV20-1 with TRBJ1-1; D is ambiguous. Looked up from germline, CDR1 is DFQATT and CDR2 is SNEGSKA (reference sequence). V was clipped by 3 bases and J by 4 bases, with 3 bases between them. The CDR3 has 10 amino acids.

This clone appeared a single time. The V call is TRBV6-4, the J call TRBJ1-3; D call uncertain. The CDR3 extends over 13 amino acids. Germline-derived CDR1 and CDR2 are MRHNA and SNTAGT. Trimming took 5 bases from V and 2 from J, leaving 7 bases between them. CDR3 in amino acids: CASSPEAGNTIYF. Here the CDR3 DNA reads TGTGCCAGCAGTCCCGAGGCTGGAAACACCATATATTTT.

The J gene is TRBJ2-5, the V gene TRBV5-1, with 14 bases aligning to TRBD2. After removal of 3 bases from V and 4 bases from J, the junction contained 8 bases not matched to a gene. The germline V gene encodes CDR1 SGHRS and CDR2 YFSETQ. This CDR3 contains 17 residues. CDR3 DNA: TGCGCCAGCAGCTCAGCAGTAGGACTAGCGGGGGGAGAGACCCAGTACTTC. Residues: CASSSAVGLAGGETQYF.

The CDR3 sequence: CASRVTGTGGELFF. As DNA, the CDR3 is TGTGCCAGCAGAGTAACAGGGACCGGCGGGGAGCTGTTTTTT. J is TRBJ2-2 and V is TRBV5-4; tentatively, D is TRBD1 (6 bases). From germline, CDR1 is SGHNT and CDR2 YYREEE (reference sequence). CDR3 size: 14 residues. V was trimmed by 5 bases and J by 7 bases, leaving 15 bases between them.

The rearrangement links TRBV29-1 to TRBJ1-2, with 7 bases that match TRBD1. The J segment lost 4 bases and the V segment lost 5 bases, leaving 7 bases of the junction unmatched. CDR3 length: 13 residues. The germline V gene encodes CDR1 SQVTM and CDR2 ANQGSEA. The CDR3 is CSVNTGTAYGYTF. The CDR3 DNA follows: TGCAGCGTTAACACCGGGACAGCCTATGGCTACACCTTC.

This chain connects TRBV5-8 to TRBJ2-5, with 8 bases aligning to TRBD2. V trimming: 4 bases; J trimming: 4 bases; junction bases outside the gene matches: 12. CDR1 SGHTS and CDR2 YDEGEE come from the germline V gene. The CDR3 is made up of 16 amino acids. CDR3 residues: CASSRFGSGGLETQYF. CDR3 coding DNA: TGTGCCAGCAGCCGCTTTGGGAGCGGGGGATTAGAGACCCAGTACTTC.

The sample holds one count of this clone. An end of the junction does not agree with germline; a read error may underlie this. This chain connects TRBV7-9 to TRBJ2-7, with 11 bases fitting TRBD1. This CDR3 contains 17 residues. Germline V gene lookup returns CDR1 SEHNR and CDR2 FQNEAQ (reference sequence). This CDR3 reads CAGSSKDRDRGSYEQYF. The CDR3 bases are TGTGCCGGCAGCTCCAAAGACCGGGACAGGGGGTCCTACGAGCAGTACTTC.

This sequence joins TRBV11-3 and TRBJ1-2, with a weak D call TRBD1 (5 bases). Looked up from germline, CDR1 is SGHNT and CDR2 is YENEEA. The CDR3 contains 14 residues. Trimming stripped 4 bases from V and 6 bases from J, with 15 bases between. The CDR3 here is CASSSWGTEDGYTF. In DNA form, the CDR3 reads TGTGCCAGCAGCTCCTGGGGGACGGAGGATGGCTACACCTTC.

The J gene is TRBJ2-1, the V gene TRBV27, with 11 bases fitting TRBD2. Germline values: CDR1 MNHEY, CDR2 SMNVEV (reference sequence). Trimming cost V 3 bases and J 0 bases; bases outside gene matches: 7. CDR3 size: 18 residues. As DNA, the CDR3 is TGTGCCAGCAGTTTGGCACCGGGACTAGCGGCCTCCTACAATGAGCAGTTCTTC. Its protein product is CASSLAPGLAASYNEQFF.

This chain joins TRBV28 and TRBJ2-6, with D perhaps matching TRBD1 (6 bases). The CDR3 spans 15 residues. V was cut by 8 bases and J by 2 bases, with 13 bases left in between. CDR1 is MDHEN, CDR2 SYDVKM, per germline. The CDR3 sequence: CASSTKGAGANVLTF. The CDR3 DNA is TGTGCCAGCTCCACTAAGGGGGCTGGGGCCAACGTCCTGACTTTC. Together with reference TRBV28 and TRBJ2-6, the CDR3 gives the full variable domain: DVKVTQSSRYLVKRTGEKVFLECVQDMDHENMFWYRQDPGLGLRLIYFSYDVKMKEKGDIPEGYSVSREKKERFSLILESASTNQTSMYLCASSTKGAGANVLTFGAGSRLTVL.

The gene calls are TRBV6-4 and TRBJ2-2; D possibly corresponds to TRBD1 (6 bases). The CDR3 length is 15 residues. Trimming pared 5 bases from V and 5 bases from J, leaving 15 bases between. Per the germline V gene, CDR1 is MRHNA and CDR2 is SNTAGT. CDR3 region: CASSQGTFLTGELFF. Written as DNA, the CDR3 is TGTGCCAGCAGTCAAGGGACATTTTTAACCGGGGAGCTGTTTTTT.

The rearrangement uses TRBV5-5 and TRBJ2-7; the D gene is possibly TRBD1 (6 bases). The V end was cut by 4 bases, the J end by 0 bases, with 14 bases between. From germline, CDR1 is SGHKS and CDR2 YYEKEE (reference sequence). There are 15 residues in the CDR3. The CDR3 nucleotides read TGTGCCAGCAGCCGCACAGGGCCGAGCTCCTACGAGCAGTACTTC. Protein sequence: CASSRTGPSSYEQYF.

This clone was seen just once. This rearrangement joins TRBV5-8 to TRBJ1-5; D is perhaps TRBD1 (5 bases). This CDR3 is 15 amino acids long. The V end was cut by 1 base, the J end by 7 bases, with 15 bases between. The V gene's germline CDR1 is SGHTS and CDR2 YDEGEE. Written as DNA, the CDR3 is TGTGCCAGCAGCTTGCGGGACGACGGGTGGCAGCCCCAGCATTTT. It encodes CASSLRDDGWQPQHF.

The gene calls are TRBV10-3 and TRBJ1-2; no clear D. The CDR3 has 16 amino acids. V lost 0 bases, J lost 4 bases, and 15 bases lay in between. Germline V gene sequence: CDR1 ENHRY, CDR2 SYGVKD. The CDR3 coding sequence is TGTGCCATCAGTGAGTCGACAACACAGTCAGGCTATGGCTACACCTTC. Amino acid sequence: CAISESTTQSGYGYTF.

The chain carries TRBV5-6 and TRBJ1-1; D unresolved. CDR3 size: 14 residues. Between the trimmed V and J ends, which lost 3 bases and 1 base, there was a span of 10 bases. Looked up from germline, CDR1 is SGHDT and CDR2 is YYEEEE. The CDR3 loop is CASSSEYRNTEAFF. In DNA form, the CDR3 reads TGTGCCAGCAGCTCAGAGTATCGGAACACTGAAGCTTTCTTT. The whole variable domain, filled in from reference TRBV5-6 and TRBJ1-1, reads DAGVTQSPTHLIKTRGQQVTLRCSPKSGHDTVSWYQQALGQGPQFIFQYYEEEERQRGNFPDRFSGHQFPNYSSELNVNALLLGDSALYLCASSSEYRNTEAFFGQGTRLTVV.

This clone was counted a single time. V gene TRBV10-3 combines with J gene TRBJ2-5; D is perhaps TRBD1 (6 bases). Germline-derived CDR1 and CDR2 are ENHRY and SYGVKD. V gave up 5 bases and J gave up 7 bases, with 11 bases separating them. The CDR3 has 12 residues. CDR3 loop: CAISPDSRTQYF. DNA of the CDR3: TGTGCCATCAGTCCGGACAGCCGGACCCAGTACTTC.

The table lists this clone with a count of one. This chain links TRBV2 with TRBJ2-5; D tentatively reads TRBD1 or TRBD2 (7 bases each). The V gene's germline CDR1 is SNHLY and CDR2 FYNNEI. The ends were cut back, 3 bases at V and 4 bases at J, with 18 bases in the middle. This CDR3 is built from 16 residues. This chain's CDR3 is CASSDPSQGGRETQYF. Written as DNA, the CDR3 is TGTGCCAGCAGTGATCCATCGCAGGGGGGGCGAGAGACCCAGTACTTC.

The rearrangement links TRBV7-9 to TRBJ2-7; 14 nucleotides line up with TRBD2. The V and J ends lost 4 bases and 0 bases, in that order; junction bases with no gene match: 2. The CDR3 sequence is 16 residues long. In germline, CDR1 is SEHNR, CDR2 FQNEAQ (reference sequence). CDR3 sequence reads: CASSSGLAGGSYEQYF. DNA for the CDR3: TGTGCCAGCAGCTCCGGACTAGCGGGAGGCTCCTACGAGCAGTACTTC. Combining the CDR3 with reference TRBV7-9 and TRBJ2-7 gives the whole variable domain DTGVSQNPRHKITKRGQNVTFRCDPISEHNRLYWYRQTLGQGPEFLTYFQNEAQLEKSRLLSDRFSAERPKGSFSTLEIQRTEQGDSAMYLCASSSGLAGGSYEQYFGPGTRLTVT.

The CDR3, as DNA: TGTGCCAGCAGCGGCTACGGGGGCGACCCCTCCGAGCAGTACTTC. It translates to CASSGYGGDPSEQYF. The chain uses TRBV11-3 and TRBJ2-7; the D gene could be TRBD1 or TRBD2 (6 bases each). Germline CDR1 reads SGHNT; CDR2 reads YENEEA. The CDR3 is 15 amino acids. The V end lost 5 bases, the J end lost 6 bases, and 20 bases lay between the germline ends.

The chain recombines TRBV5-1 with TRBJ1-2; TRBD1 is a possible D gene (5 bases). This CDR3 has 12 amino acids. V was clipped by 5 bases and J by 4 bases, with 9 bases between them. Germline V gene lookup returns CDR1 SGHRS and CDR2 YFSETQ. This CDR3 is CASSSDIYGYTF. In DNA, the CDR3 is TGCGCCAGCAGTTCGGACATCTATGGCTACACCTTC.

V gene TRBV21-1 combines with J gene TRBJ1-1. TRBV21-1 corresponds to a pseudogene. There are 15 residues in the CDR3. The CDR3 DNA is TGTGCCAGCAGCAAAGAGGGGGAGGGGAACACTGAAGCTTTCTTT. Protein sequence: CASSKEGEGNTEAFF.